The rows below give T cell receptor beta chains drawn from one sample of a study of cytomegalovirus exposure and HLA in healthy donors. TCRdb keeps only in-frame clones here, not all; method: immunoSEQ multiplex PCR. The sample includes roughly 240,000 clones, about 81% of them seen just once. Sequenced material: PBMCs. All receptors derive from a woman aged 40 to 50 in good health and CMV-seropositive. Each CDR3 is given with its conserved first and last residue. D genes are given only for firm matches. Clone sizes are given selectively: once, few, many, or a class where the clone is expanded.

d_call j_call clone_size v_call cdr3_aa cdr3_nt
. TRBJ2-7 . TRBV30 CAWSVTGYEQYF TGTGCCTGGAGCGTGACGGGCTACGAGCAGTACTTC
. TRBJ2-3 . TRBV2 CASSVLEDTQYF TGTGCCAGCAGTGTTCTTGAGGATACGCAGTATTTT
TRBD2 TRBJ2-3 . TRBV13 CASSFFLAARWGTDTQYF TGTGCCAGCAGCTTCTTCCTAGCGGCTCGGTGGGGCACAGATACGCAGTATTTT
TRBD1 TRBJ1-2 . TRBV30 CAGTGGDNYGYTF TGTGCCGGGACAGGGGGCGATAACTATGGCTACACCTTC
TRBD1 TRBJ1-2 . TRBV27 CASSTGQGAPDGYTF TGTGCCAGCAGTACCGGACAGGGGGCGCCGGATGGCTACACCTTC
TRBD1 TRBJ1-2 . TRBV2 CASSEELGQVGYTF TGTGCCAGCAGTGAAGAATTGGGACAGGTGGGCTACACCTTC
TRBD1 TRBJ1-2 . TRBV14 CASSPDRGPYGYTF TGTGCCAGCAGCCCCGACAGGGGGCCCTATGGCTACACCTTC
. TRBJ2-1 few TRBV27 CASSFLVSNEQFF TGTGCCAGCAGTTTCCTAGTTTCCAATGAGCAGTTCTTC
TRBD1 TRBJ1-3 . TRBV7-8 CASSKDRGSGNTIYF TGTGCCAGCAGCAAAGACAGGGGCTCTGGAAACACCATATATTTT
. TRBJ2-7 . TRBV7-9 CASSVLQAGIYEQYF TGTGCCAGCAGCGTCCTCCAGGCCGGGATCTACGAGCAGTACTTC
. TRBJ2-5 . TRBV5-6 CASSNLKGGDQYF TGTGCCAGCAGTAATCTCAAGGGGGGGGACCAGTACTTC
TRBD1 TRBJ2-3 . TRBV7-9 CASSSGQGIDTQYF TGTGCCAGCAGCTCCGGACAGGGGATAGATACGCAGTATTTT
TRBD1 TRBJ2-4 . TRBV2 CASSKQGMLKNIQYF TGTGCCAGCAGTAAACAGGGGATGTTGAAAAACATTCAGTACTTC
. TRBJ1-2 few TRBV13 CASSFPLGGYGYTF TGTGCCAGCAGCTTCCCCCTGGGCGGGTATGGCTACACCTTC
. TRBJ2-7 . TRBV7-2 CASRGNLGIADEQYF TGTGCCAGCAGAGGAAACCTCGGGATTGCCGACGAGCAGTACTTC
. TRBJ2-2 . TRBV29-1 CSVDTRGSGELFF TGCAGCGTTGATACCCGGGGATCCGGGGAGCTGTTTTTT
. TRBJ1-1 . TRBV4-3 CASSQDMGTEAFF TGCGCCAGCAGCCAAGATATGGGGACAGAAGCTTTCTTT